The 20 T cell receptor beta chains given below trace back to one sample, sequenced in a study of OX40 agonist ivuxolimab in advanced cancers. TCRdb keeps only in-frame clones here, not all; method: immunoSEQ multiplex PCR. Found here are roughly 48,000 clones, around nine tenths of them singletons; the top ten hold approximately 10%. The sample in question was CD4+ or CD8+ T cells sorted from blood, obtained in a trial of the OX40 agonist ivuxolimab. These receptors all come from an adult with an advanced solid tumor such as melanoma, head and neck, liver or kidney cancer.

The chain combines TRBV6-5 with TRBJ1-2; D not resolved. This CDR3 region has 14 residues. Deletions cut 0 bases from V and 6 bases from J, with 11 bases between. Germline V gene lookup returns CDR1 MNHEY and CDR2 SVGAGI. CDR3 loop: CASSYSGSADGYTF. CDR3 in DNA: TGTGCCAGCAGTTACTCTGGCAGTGCGGATGGCTACACCTTC.

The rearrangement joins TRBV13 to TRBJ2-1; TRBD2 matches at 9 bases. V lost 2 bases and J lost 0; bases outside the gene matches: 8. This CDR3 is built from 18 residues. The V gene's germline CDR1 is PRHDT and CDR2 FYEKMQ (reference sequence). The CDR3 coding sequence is TGTGCCAGCAGCTTAAGACTAGCGGATACCCGCTCCTACAATGAGCAGTTCTTC. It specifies CASSLRLADTRSYNEQFF.

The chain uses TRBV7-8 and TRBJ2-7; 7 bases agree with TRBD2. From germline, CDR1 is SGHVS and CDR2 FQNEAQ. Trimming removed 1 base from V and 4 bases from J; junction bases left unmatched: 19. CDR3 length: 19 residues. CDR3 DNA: TGTGCCAGCAGCTTAGACGCGAGGTTGCGGATTGCGGGAGCGTACGAGCAGTACTTC. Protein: CASSLDARLRIAGAYEQYF.

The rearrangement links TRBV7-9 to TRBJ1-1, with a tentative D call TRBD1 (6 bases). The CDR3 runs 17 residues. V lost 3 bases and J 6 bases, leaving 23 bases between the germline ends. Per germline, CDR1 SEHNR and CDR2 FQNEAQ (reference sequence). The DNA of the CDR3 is TGTGCCAGCAGCTTGGTCGAAACAGGGCTTCTTGGCGCTGAAGCTTTCTTT. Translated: CASSLVETGLLGAEAFF.

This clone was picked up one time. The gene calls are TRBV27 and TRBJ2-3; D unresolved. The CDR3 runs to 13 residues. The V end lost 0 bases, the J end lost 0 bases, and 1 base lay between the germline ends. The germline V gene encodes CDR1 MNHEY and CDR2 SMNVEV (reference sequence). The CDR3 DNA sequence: TGTGCCAGCAGTTTATCGAGCACAGATACGCAGTATTTT. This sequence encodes CASSLSSTDTQYF.

The CDR3 loop is CASSARYQETQYF. CDR3 nucleotides: TGTGCCAGCAGCGCCCGGTACCAAGAGACCCAGTACTTC. The chain uses TRBV9 and TRBJ2-5; D is uncertain. Germline CDR1 reads SGDLS; CDR2 reads YYNGEE. This CDR3 comprises 13 residues. The V end lost 3 bases, the J end lost 0 bases, and 6 bases lay between the germline ends.

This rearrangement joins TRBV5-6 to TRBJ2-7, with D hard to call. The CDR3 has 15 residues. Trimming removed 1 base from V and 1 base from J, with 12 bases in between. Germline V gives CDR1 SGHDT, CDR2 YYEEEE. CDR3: CASSLLSVPSYEQYF. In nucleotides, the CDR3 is TGTGCCAGCAGCTTGTTGTCTGTCCCTTCCTACGAGCAGTACTTC.

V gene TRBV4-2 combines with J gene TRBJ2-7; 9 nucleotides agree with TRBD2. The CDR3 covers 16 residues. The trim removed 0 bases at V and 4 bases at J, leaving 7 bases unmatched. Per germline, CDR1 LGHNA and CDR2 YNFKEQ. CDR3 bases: TGTGCCAGCAGCCAAGAGTTAGCGGGAGTGAGATACGAGCAGTACTTC. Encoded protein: CASSQELAGVRYEQYF.

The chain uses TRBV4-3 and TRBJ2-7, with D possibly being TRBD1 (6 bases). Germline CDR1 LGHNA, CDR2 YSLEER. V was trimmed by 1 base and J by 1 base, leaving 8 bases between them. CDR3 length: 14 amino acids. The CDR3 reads CASSQGDKSYEQYF. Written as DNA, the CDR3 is TGCGCCAGCAGCCAAGGGGACAAATCCTACGAGCAGTACTTC.

As DNA, the CDR3 is TGTGCCAGCAGTTACGGGAGCGGGAGCTCCTACAATGAGCAGTTCTTC. Protein sequence: CASSYGSGSSYNEQFF. V is TRBV6-5 and J is TRBJ2-1; 8 bases fit TRBD2. The CDR3 runs to 16 residues. CDR1 MNHEY and CDR2 SVGAGI come from the germline V gene. Trimming removed 2 bases from V and 0 bases from J; junction bases left unmatched: 3.

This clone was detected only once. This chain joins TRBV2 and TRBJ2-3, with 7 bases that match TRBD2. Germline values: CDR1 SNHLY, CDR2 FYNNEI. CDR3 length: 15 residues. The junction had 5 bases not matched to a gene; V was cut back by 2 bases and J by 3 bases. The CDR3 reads CASSEFLADTDTQYF. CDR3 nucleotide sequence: TGTGCCAGCAGTGAATTCCTAGCGGATACAGATACGCAGTATTTT.

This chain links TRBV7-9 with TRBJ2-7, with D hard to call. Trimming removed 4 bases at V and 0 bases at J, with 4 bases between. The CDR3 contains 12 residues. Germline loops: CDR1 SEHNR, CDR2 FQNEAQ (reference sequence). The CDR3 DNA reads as TGTGCCAGCAGCTCTCTCTCCTACGAGCAGTACTTC. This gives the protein CASSSLSYEQYF.

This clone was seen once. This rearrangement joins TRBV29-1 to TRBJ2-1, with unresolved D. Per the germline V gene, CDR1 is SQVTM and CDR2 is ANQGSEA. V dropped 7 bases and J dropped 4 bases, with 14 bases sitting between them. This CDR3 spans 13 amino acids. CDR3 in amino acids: CSGDDLSYNEQFF. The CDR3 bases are TGCAGCGGGGATGATCTGAGTTACAATGAGCAGTTCTTC.

CDR3 amino acids: CASRRPGATEAFF. The CDR3 bases are TGCGCCAGCAGACGTCCAGGGGCCACTGAAGCTTTCTTT. The V call is TRBV4-1, the J call TRBJ1-1, with D tentatively TRBD1 (6 bases). Trimming shortened V by 6 bases and J by 4 bases, and 12 bases separated the two germline ends. Germline V gene lookup returns CDR1 MGHRA and CDR2 YSYEKL. There are 13 residues in the CDR3.

CDR3 DNA sequence: TGTGCCAGCAGCTTATTTGGGACAGGGTTCTACACCGGGGAGCTGTTTTTT. Translated: CASSLFGTGFYTGELFF. The rearrangement links TRBV7-8 to TRBJ2-2, with 9 nucleotides matching TRBD1. This CDR3 spans 17 amino acids. In germline, CDR1 is SGHVS, CDR2 FQNEAQ. The V and J ends lost 2 bases and 3 bases, in that order; junction bases with no gene match: 7.

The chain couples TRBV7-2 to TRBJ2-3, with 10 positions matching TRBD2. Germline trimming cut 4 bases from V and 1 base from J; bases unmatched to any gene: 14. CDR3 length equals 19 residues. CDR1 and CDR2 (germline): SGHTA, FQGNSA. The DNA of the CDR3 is TGTGCCAGCAGCTCCCCCCGCCGCCTTCTAGCGGGGGGCACAGATACGCAGTATTTT. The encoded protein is CASSSPRRLLAGGTDTQYF.

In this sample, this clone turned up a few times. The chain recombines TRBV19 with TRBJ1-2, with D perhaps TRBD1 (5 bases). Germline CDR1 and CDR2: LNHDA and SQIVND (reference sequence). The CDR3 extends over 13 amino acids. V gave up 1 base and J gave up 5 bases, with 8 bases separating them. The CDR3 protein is CASSIGAGYGYTF. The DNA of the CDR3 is TGTGCCAGTAGTATAGGCGCAGGGTATGGCTACACCTTC.

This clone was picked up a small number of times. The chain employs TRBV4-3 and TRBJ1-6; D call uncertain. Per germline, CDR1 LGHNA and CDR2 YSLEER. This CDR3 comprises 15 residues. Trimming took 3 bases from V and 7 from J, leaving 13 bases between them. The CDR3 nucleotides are TGCGCCAGCAGCCAGGCAATCGGGTTGAATTCACCCCTCCACTTT. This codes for CASSQAIGLNSPLHF.

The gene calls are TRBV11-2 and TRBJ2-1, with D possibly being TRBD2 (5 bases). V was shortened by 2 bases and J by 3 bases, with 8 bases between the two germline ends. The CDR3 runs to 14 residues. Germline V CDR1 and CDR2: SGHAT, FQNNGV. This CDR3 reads CASSLLADYNEQFF. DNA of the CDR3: TGTGCCAGCAGCTTACTAGCAGACTACAATGAGCAGTTCTTC.

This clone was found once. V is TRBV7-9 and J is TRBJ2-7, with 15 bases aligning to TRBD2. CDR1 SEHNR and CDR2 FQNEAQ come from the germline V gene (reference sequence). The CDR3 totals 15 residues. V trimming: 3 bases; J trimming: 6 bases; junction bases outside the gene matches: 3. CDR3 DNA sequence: TGTGCCAGCAGCTTCGGACTAGCGGGAGGGACCGAGCAGTACTTC. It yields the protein CASSFGLAGGTEQYF.